These 17 T cell receptor beta chains share one sample of origin, sequenced in a study of early T cells in non-severe SARS-CoV-2 infection. TCRdb passed the 5' RACE reads through MiXCR, listing each CDR3 protein once. The table shows 85,000 to 100,000 distinct CDR3 sequences, with approximately 11% occurring only once. Source: whole blood, taken at baseline. Receptors were obtained from an adult who was a healthcare worker with PCR-confirmed SARS-CoV-2 infection or an uninfected control (not recorded which).

This clonotype was detected many times. The chain has TRBV5-6 and TRBJ2-5; D remains unclear. The V gene lost 0 bases and the J gene lost 2 bases, with 8 bases spanning the gap. CDR1 and CDR2 from the germline V gene are SGHDT and YYEEEE. The CDR3 loop spans 14 amino acids. CDR3 in DNA: TGTGCCAGCAGCTTGGGTAATAGTCAAGAGACCCAGTACTTC. It encodes CASSLGNSQETQYF. Combining the CDR3 with reference TRBV5-6 and TRBJ2-5 gives the whole variable domain DAGVTQSPTHLIKTRGQQVTLRCSPKSGHDTVSWYQQALGQGPQFIFQYYEEEERQRGNFPDRFSGHQFPNYSSELNVNALLLGDSALYLCASSLGNSQETQYFGPGTRLLVL.

This clonotype is medium-sized within its sample. This chain links TRBV11-2 with TRBJ2-3; TRBD1 or TRBD2 may be the D gene (7 bases each). V was shortened by 4 bases and J by 6 bases, with 14 bases between the two germline ends. The CDR3 is made up of 14 amino acids. The germline gives CDR1 SGHAT, CDR2 FQNNGV. The CDR3 DNA is TGTGCCAGCAGCTCCGGGACAGCGGGGGATACGCAGTATTTT. Translation: CASSSGTAGDTQYF.

This clonotype was picked up a small number of times. The genes are TRBV18 and TRBJ1-6; 9 nucleotides line up with TRBD1. The CDR3 contains 15 residues. J lost 10 bases, V lost 0 bases, and 4 bases had no gene match. Germline V gene sequence: CDR1 KGHSH, CDR2 LQKENI. Written as DNA, the CDR3 is TGTGCCAGCTCACCACCGGGACAGGGATACTCACCCCTCCACTTT. Translated: CASSPPGQGYSPLHF.

In this sample, this clonotype turned up a few times. The V and J genes are TRBV25-1 and TRBJ1-2; 7 nucleotides line up with TRBD1. Trimming at V came to 2 bases and at J to 6 bases, leaving 3 bases not matched to a gene. CDR3 length: 13 amino acids. CDR1 is MGHDK and CDR2 is SYGVNS in the germline V gene. The CDR3 region is CASSETTGDGYTF. The CDR3 DNA is TGTGCCAGCAGTGAAACTACAGGGGATGGCTACACCTTC.

This clonotype was detected ten times or more. This sequence joins TRBV29-1 and TRBJ2-2; 13 bases are a match to TRBD2. The germline V gene encodes CDR1 SQVTM and CDR2 ANQGSEA. V lost 7 bases to trimming and J lost 2 bases; unmatched junction nucleotides: 4. The CDR3 has 15 residues. CDR3 loop: CSAGTSGANTGELFF. The DNA for the CDR3 is TGCAGCGCCGGGACTAGCGGGGCTAACACCGGGGAGCTGTTTTTT.

This clonotype was picked up a small number of times. This likely came from a read error, as a far larger clone is one base away. This chain links TRBV11-1 with TRBJ1-1; D gene unclear. V dropped 1 base and J dropped 0 bases, with 3 bases sitting between them. The CDR3 spans 13 residues. Germline assignment: CDR1 SGHAT and CDR2 FQDESV (reference sequence). DNA for the CDR3: TGTGCCAGCAGCTTAGAGATGAACACTGAAGCTTTCTTT. This gives the protein CASSLEMNTEAFF.

This clonotype has ten or more counts. The genes are TRBV30 and TRBJ1-2; D is uncertain. Germline CDR1 is GTSNPN and CDR2 is SVGIG (reference sequence). V was trimmed by 3 bases and J by 2 bases, leaving 16 bases between them. This CDR3 spans 15 amino acids. The CDR3 DNA reads as TGTGCCTGGAGCGTCGGGCCCTTTTCAAACTATGGCTACACCTTC. It specifies CAWSVGPFSNYGYTF.

This clonotype has ten or more counts. The CDR3 here is CASSYPDGESGELFF. CDR3 nucleotide sequence: TGTGCCAGCAGTTACCCGGACGGAGAATCCGGGGAGCTGTTTTTT. This chain joins TRBV6-2 or TRBV6-3 and TRBJ2-2; D is unclear. Trimming pared 2 bases from V and 6 bases from J, leaving 13 bases between. This CDR3 is 15 amino acids long. Looked up from germline, CDR1 is MNHEY and CDR2 is SVGEGT.

This clonotype was seen only a few times. In DNA, the CDR3 is TGTGCCACCCGGACAGGGGACAATGAGCAGTTCTTC. This gives the protein CATRTGDNEQFF. The V and J genes are TRBV6-4 and TRBJ2-1, with TRBD1 matching 9 bases. This CDR3 has 12 amino acids. CDR1 and CDR2 (germline): MRHNA, SNTAGT. Germline trimming cut 10 bases from V and 5 bases from J; bases unmatched to any gene: 3.

This clonotype was observed a handful of times. The V and J genes are TRBV14 and TRBJ2-7; tentative D call: TRBD2 (6 bases). The CDR3 sequence is 13 residues long. V lost 4 bases and J lost 6, with 13 bases in between. Germline CDR1 reads SGHDN; CDR2 reads FVKESK. The DNA of the CDR3 is TGTGCCAGCAGCCCACGGCGGGATAGCGAGCAGTACTTC. Translating gives CASSPRRDSEQYF.

This clonotype has ten or more counts. The V and J genes are TRBV6-2 or TRBV6-3 and TRBJ2-1; 11 bases line up with TRBD2. Losses at the gene ends were 1 base for V and 6 bases for J; bases not matched to a gene: 2. CDR3 length equals 15 residues. Germline CDR1 and CDR2: MNHEY and SVGEGT. The CDR3 nucleotides are TGTGCCAGCAGTTACTACGGGACTAGCGGCAATGAGCAGTTCTTC. Amino acid sequence: CASSYYGTSGNEQFF.

About this clonotype itself: The junction departs from the called germline gene at one end, perhaps through a read error. The chain employs TRBV9 and TRBJ1-2, with D perhaps matching TRBD1 (6 bases). CDR3 size: 16 residues. Germline loops: CDR1 SGDLS, CDR2 YYNGEE. The DNA for the CDR3 is TGTGCCAGCAGCGTAGATGGAGGGGGAGCTAACTATGACTACACCTTC. Translated, it gives CASSVDGGGANYDYTF.

In its sample, this clonotype was seen a few times. This chain connects TRBV5-1 to TRBJ2-3; 15 bases agree with TRBD2. The CDR3 contains 20 residues. Trimming took 3 bases from V and 2 from J; bases not matched to a gene: 13. Germline V gene data show CDR1 as SGHRS and CDR2 as YFSETQ. CDR3 coding DNA: TGCGCCAGCAGCTCCGGGACTTCCGGGACTAGCGGGGGGTCCACAGATACGCAGTATTTT. This sequence encodes CASSSGTSGTSGGSTDTQYF.

This clonotype was observed at least ten times. The rearrangement joins TRBV9 to TRBJ2-2; 9 bases map to TRBD1. The trim removed 2 bases at V and 5 bases at J, leaving 4 bases unmatched. Germline V gene data show CDR1 as SGDLS and CDR2 as YYNGEE. This CDR3 spans 15 amino acids. The CDR3 loop reads CASSVRDRETGELFF. The CDR3, as DNA: TGTGCCAGCAGCGTCCGGGACAGGGAGACCGGGGAGCTGTTTTTT.

The J gene is TRBJ1-2, the V gene TRBV24-1; D gene uncertain. V dropped 5 bases and J dropped 8 bases, with 8 bases sitting between them. The length of the CDR3 is 11 residues. Per the germline V gene, CDR1 is KGHDR and CDR2 is SFDVKD. In DNA, the CDR3 is TGTGCCACCAGTGGGGAAGCCGGCTACACCTTC. Protein product: CATSGEAGYTF.

This chain joins TRBV11-3 and TRBJ2-7; TRBD2 agrees at 9 bases. Germline CDR1 is SGHNT and CDR2 is YENEEA. CDR3 length: 15 amino acids. The J segment lost 5 bases and the V segment lost 4 bases, leaving 9 bases of the junction unmatched. CDR3 in DNA: TGTGCCAGCAGCTCGGGACTAGCAGACTTGAACGAGCAGTACTTC. The encoded protein is CASSSGLADLNEQYF.

This clonotype was observed at least ten times. The chain links TRBV29-1 to TRBJ1-1; D is possibly TRBD1 (6 bases). The CDR3 is made up of 13 amino acids. The V end lost 3 bases, the J end lost 6 bases, and 14 bases lay between the germline ends. Germline loops: CDR1 SQVTM, CDR2 ANQGSEA. CDR3 region: CSVEGGGLAEAFF. CDR3 sequence (DNA): TGCAGCGTTGAGGGCGGGGGCCTGGCTGAAGCTTTCTTT.